This TCR beta chain was sequenced in a study of fetal regulatory T cell absence and autoimmunity (dated by TCRdb to the late 2010s). Regarding the complete study: Autoimmunity of the exocrine pancreas was seen in the IPEX patients even though clinical diabetes was absent.

The CDR3, from cysteine to phenylalanine, totals 17 residues. Only the CDR3 part of the read is kept: 51 bases, read in frame from the first base. Trimming leaves V shorter by 0 bases and J shorter by 2 bases, with the junction holding 6 bases beyond the gene matches. Sequences SGHDN (CDR1) and FVKESK (CDR2) are obtained from the germline V gene. What the authors observed across the whole study: The TCR compartment showed significant oligoclonal enrichment in pancreas versus cord blood, with some top clones over 85-fold enriched. TRB gene family usage was broadly similar between cord blood and pancreas, resembling published neonatal and adult repertoires. The oligoclonal enrichment was interpreted as support for antigen-driven autoimmunity in the pancreas before birth in IPEX syndrome.

The DNeasy Blood and Tissue Kit was used to extract about 2-3 ug of genomic DNA from either umbilical cord blood or frozen pancreas. Regarding this clone: This receptor's antigen is unknown. No much larger clone is present one base from it, and per-base qualities are unavailable.

On the immunoSEQ human TCRbeta survey platform, TCRbeta CDR3 regions were amplified and barcoded with a two-step multiplex PCR. Libraries were sequenced on Illumina instruments, and IgH from the same samples was sequenced in parallel. The authors processed their data as follows. Raw reads were filtered against IMGT V, D, J definitions and binned by a nearest-neighbor algorithm to remove PCR and sequencing errors. A clone was defined as an identical nucleotide sequence, and differential abundance between tissues was tested with a Fisher exact test for each clone using a pFDR threshold of p<0.01. Clones whose frequencies were too low for statistical inference were excluded by a minimum inclusion filter of 10 in either sample. Pairwise clonal comparisons used the immunoSEQ Analyzer, and gene family usage was assessed with IMGT tools. As stored in TCRdb, this immuneACCESS dataset retains in-frame rearrangements with V and J assigned. A fraction of the clones does not appear; measured against another copy, unresolved V genes explain less than half of the discrepancy, and the remainder lacks a known reason. That table supplies the V and J calls and clone size; D and trimming were determined from the DNA. The sample table contains some 46,000 clones; only one count was recorded for about 80% of them. Roughly 0.37% of the sample belongs to the ten largest clones.

This receptor was identified in a newborn boy with IPEX syndrome. The specimen was cord blood. The chain uses TRBV14 and TRBJ2-1, with 8 central nucleotides matching TRBD2. The nucleotide sequence reads TGTGCCAGCAGCCAAGACGGGACTAGAGGGGCCTACAATGAGCAGTTCTTC. Translation gives CASSQDGTRGAYNEQFF.